This T cell receptor (beta chain) is from a study of radiation and T cells in renal cell carcinoma. Described time point: baseline pretreatment blood. Sample treatment: 15 Gy SBRT to primary tumor, nephrectomy 4 weeks later. The germline V gene has CDR1 SGHTA and CDR2 FQGNSA. V lost 1 base and J lost 7, with 5 bases in between. This CDR3 comprises 12 residues. Method: immunoSEQ multiplex PCR; TCRdb's copy keeps in-frame clones and lacks some. The data hold under 55,000 clones, with roughly 80% observed a single time. This receptor was taken from an older woman with renal cell carcinoma. This chain uses TRBV7-2 with TRBJ1-5; perhaps TRBD1 as D (5 bases). The sample was blood, taken from a patient whose treatment included radiotherapy and nephrectomy. CDR3 coding DNA: TGTGCCAGCAGCTTAGACAGGCAGCCCCAGCATTTT. Its translation: CASSLDRQPQHF. Supplemented by reference TRBV7-2 and TRBJ1-5, the full variable domain reads GAGVSQSPSNKVTEKGKDVELRCDPISGHTALYWYRQSLGQGLEFLIYFQGNSAPDKSGLPSDRFSAERTGGSVSTLTIQRTQQEDSAVYLCASSLDRQPQHFGDGTRLSIL.